The 14 T cell receptor beta chains given below trace back to one sample, sequenced in a study of HIV-infected children after antiretroviral therapy interruption. Treatment noted: PENTA 11 planned treatment interruption arm or continuous ART arm. Unique molecular identifiers were included in an RNA-based 3' RACE TCR library. TCRdb redid the calling of the 3' RACE reads with MiXCR, one entry per CDR3 protein. Of some 3,900 distinct CDR3 sequences in the sample, approximately 4.8% are singletons; the top ten hold under 30%. This specimen was CD45RO+ CD8+ T cells from PBMCs, pooled from several time points, taken from a donor given antiretroviral therapy, either interrupted or continuous. Subset here: memory CD8+ CD45RO+ CD45RA- T cells. The receptors come from a pool of human donors with HIV.

This clonotype turned up a few times. The chain couples TRBV2 to TRBJ2-7, with 7 positions matching TRBD2. There are 13 residues in the CDR3. The J segment lost 2 bases and the V segment lost 3 bases, leaving 1 base of the junction unmatched. From germline, CDR1 is SNHLY and CDR2 FYNNEI. This chain's CDR3 is CASSEGGAYEQYF. DNA of the CDR3: TGTGCCAGCAGTGAGGGGGGGGCCTACGAGCAGTACTTC. Variable domain in full (rest from reference TRBV2 and TRBJ2-7): EPEVTQTPSHQVTQMGQEVILRCVPISNHLYFYWYRQILGQKVEFLVSFYNNEISEKSEIFDDQFSVERPDGSNFTLKIRSTKLEDSAMYFCASSEGGAYEQYFGPGTRLTVT.

By proportion, this clonotype is medium-sized. The chain links TRBV11-2 to TRBJ2-7; 9 bases fit TRBD1. The ends lost 0 bases at V and 4 bases at J; junction bases unmatched: 4. The CDR3 is made up of 15 amino acids. CDR1 is SGHAT, CDR2 FQNNGV, per germline. The CDR3: CASSLEQGANYEQYF. In nucleotides, the CDR3 is TGTGCCAGCAGCTTAGAACAGGGGGCTAATTACGAGCAGTACTTC.

This clonotype was found many times. In nucleotides, the CDR3 is TGTGCCAGCAGCTCAACGGACAGGGCTGGGGCCAACGTCCTGACTTTC. Translation gives CASSSTDRAGANVLTF. This sequence joins TRBV7-9 and TRBJ2-6, with 8 bases fitting TRBD1. This CDR3 region has 16 residues. Trimming cost V 4 bases and J 2 bases; bases outside gene matches: 4. CDR1 and CDR2 from the germline V gene are SEHNR and FQNEAQ (reference sequence).

This clonotype is medium-sized by share. This rearrangement joins TRBV29-1 to TRBJ1-1; D not resolved. The CDR3 runs 11 residues. With 3 bases removed from V and 11 bases from J, the gap between germline ends came to 13 bases. CDR1 is SQVTM and CDR2 is ANQGSEA in the germline V gene. CDR3 nucleotides: TGCAGCGTTGACGCAGGAAAAGTGGCTTTCTTT. The encoded protein is CSVDAGKVAFF.

This clonotype is judged medium-sized. The genes are TRBV7-9 and TRBJ2-7; TRBD1 agrees at 8 bases. Germline V lookup: CDR1 SEHNR, CDR2 FQNEAQ (reference sequence). The CDR3 sequence is 16 residues long. V gave up 5 bases and J gave up 1 base; unmatched junction bases: 10. CDR3 amino acids: CASSDRTGLRSYEQYF. CDR3 nucleotides: TGTGCCAGCAGCGACAGGACAGGGCTAAGGTCCTACGAGCAGTACTTC.

This clonotype came up many times. This rearrangement joins TRBV7-9 to TRBJ2-7; 12 bases are a match to TRBD2. Germline CDR1 and CDR2: SEHNR and FQNEAQ (reference sequence). The CDR3 contains 17 residues. Unmatched junction bases numbered 12, after V lost 5 bases and J lost 4 bases. The CDR3 nucleotides are TGTGCCAGCAGCCCCGGCCGGCTAGCGGGAGGGTCGTACGAGCAGTACTTC. Its protein is CASSPGRLAGGSYEQYF.

This clonotype is medium-sized (0.01 to 0.1%) in the sample. This rearrangement joins TRBV6-6 to TRBJ2-3, with 7 bases identical to TRBD2. V lost 5 bases to trimming and J lost 4 bases; unmatched junction nucleotides: 3. Germline values: CDR1 MNHNY, CDR2 SVGAGI (reference sequence). The CDR3 totals 13 residues. CDR3 region: CASSTGRSDTQYF. CDR3 DNA sequence: TGTGCCAGCAGTACCGGGAGGTCAGATACGCAGTATTTT.

The chain uses TRBV6-1 and TRBJ1-5; no reliable D call. CDR3 length: 16 amino acids. V was shortened by 1 base and J by 0 bases, with 10 bases between the two germline ends. Germline V lookup: CDR1 MNHNS, CDR2 SASEGT. CDR3 DNA sequence: TGTGCCAGCAGTGAAGGGGCACTTTATAGCAATCAGCCCCAGCATTTT. This gives the protein CASSEGALYSNQPQHF.

By sample fraction, this clonotype is medium-sized. This chain uses TRBV19 with TRBJ1-5, with D possibly matching TRBD1 (5 bases). Deletions cut 5 bases from V and 7 bases from J, with 12 bases between. The CDR3 has 13 residues. Germline V lookup: CDR1 LNHDA, CDR2 SQIVND (reference sequence). The CDR3 DNA is TGTGCCAGTAGTGGGCTGGGGGACCAGCCCCAGCATTTT. This gives the protein CASSGLGDQPQHF. Supplemented by reference TRBV19 and TRBJ1-5, the full variable domain reads DGGITQSPKYLFRKEGQNVTLSCEQNLNHDAMYWYRQDPGQGLRLIYYSQIVNDFQKGDIAEGYSVSREKKESFPLTVTSAQKNPTAFYLCASSGLGDQPQHFGDGTRLSIL.

By its share, this clonotype is large. The CDR3: CASSHKRGYYNEQFF. The CDR3 DNA sequence: TGTGCCAGCAGCCATAAGCGGGGGTACTACAATGAGCAGTTCTTC. The V call is TRBV3-1, the J call TRBJ2-1, with 8 bases that match TRBD2. The V segment lost 3 bases and the J segment 3 bases; nucleotides outside the gene matches: 4. Germline V lookup: CDR1 LGHDT, CDR2 YNNKEL (reference sequence). There are 15 residues in the CDR3.

This clonotype was recorded many times. The chain has TRBV7-7 and TRBJ2-3; D not certain. V was pared by 2 bases and J by 4 bases, with 13 bases between. The CDR3 runs 15 residues. Germline CDR1 SSHAT, CDR2 FNYEAQ (reference sequence). CDR3 coding DNA: TGTGCCAGCAGCTTATCTACATCACGGGCAGATACGCAGTATTTT. It translates to CASSLSTSRADTQYF.

This clonotype ranks as medium-sized. This chain uses TRBV7-9 with TRBJ1-6, with D possibly TRBD1 on 5 matching bases. This CDR3 comprises 17 residues. Germline V lookup: CDR1 SEHNR, CDR2 FQNEAQ (reference sequence). V was cut by 5 bases and J by 0 bases, with 14 bases left in between. CDR3 in amino acids: CASSPIQASSYNSPLHF. The CDR3 region has the DNA TGTGCCAGCAGCCCTATACAGGCTAGCTCCTATAATTCACCCCTCCACTTT.

Many counts were recorded for this clonotype. V is TRBV10-3 and J is TRBJ2-3; unclear D gene. The CDR3 sequence is 14 residues long. Per germline, CDR1 ENHRY and CDR2 SYGVKD. Trimming pared 3 bases from V and 2 bases from J, leaving 9 bases between. The CDR3 DNA reads as TGTGCCATCAGTGATCGTCGAGACACAGATACGCAGTATTTT. This translates into CAISDRRDTDTQYF.

By share of the sample, this clonotype is medium-sized. The genes are TRBV6-1 and TRBJ2-7; TRBD1 matches at 9 bases. In germline, CDR1 is MNHNS, CDR2 SASEGT. Germline trimming cut 6 bases from V and 0 bases from J; bases unmatched to any gene: 6. The CDR3 contains 15 residues. The CDR3 DNA is TGTGCCAGCAGATCCGGGACAGGGATCTCCTACGAGCAGTACTTC. It yields the protein CASRSGTGISYEQYF.